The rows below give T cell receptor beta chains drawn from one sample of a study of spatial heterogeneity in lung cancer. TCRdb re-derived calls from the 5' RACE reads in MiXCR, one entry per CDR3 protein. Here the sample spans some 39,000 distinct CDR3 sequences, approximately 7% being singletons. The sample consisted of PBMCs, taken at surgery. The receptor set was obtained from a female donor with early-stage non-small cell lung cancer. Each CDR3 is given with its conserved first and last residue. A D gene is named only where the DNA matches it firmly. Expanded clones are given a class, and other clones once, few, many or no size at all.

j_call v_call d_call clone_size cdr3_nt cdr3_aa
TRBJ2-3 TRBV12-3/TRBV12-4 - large TGTGCCAGCAGTTCCCCCGCCTATTCGGGACTCTTCACAGATACGCAGTATTTT CASSSPAYSGLFTDTQYF
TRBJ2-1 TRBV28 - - TGTGCCAGCAGTTTTGTGGCGACCGTGACCAACAATGAGCAGTTCTTC CASSFVATVTNNEQFF
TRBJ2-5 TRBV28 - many TGTGCCAGCAGCCCCGGACAGGCCCGCGGGGAAGAGACCCAGTACTTC CASSPGQARGEETQYF
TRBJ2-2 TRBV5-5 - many TGTGCCAGCCGACGCCCCGGGACCCGGGAGCTGTTTTTT CASRRPGTRELFF
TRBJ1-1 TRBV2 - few TGTGCCAGCAGTGCCTATGAGAACACTGAAGCTTTCTTT CASSAYENTEAFF
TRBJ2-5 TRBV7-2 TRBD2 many TGTGCCAGCAGCTCACTGAACTCCCGGGGGGGGACCCAGTACTTC CASSSLNSRGGTQYF
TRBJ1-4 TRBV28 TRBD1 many TGTGCCAGCAGTTTCTGGACAGGAAATGAAAAACTGTTTTTT CASSFWTGNEKLFF
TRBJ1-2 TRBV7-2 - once TGTGCCAGCAGCTTGGATCAGGGGCGGGTAGGCTACACCTTC CASSLDQGRVGYTF
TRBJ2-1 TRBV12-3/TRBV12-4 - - TGTGCCAGCAGCTTTGCTAGCTCCTACAATGAGCAGTTCTTC CASSFASSYNEQFF
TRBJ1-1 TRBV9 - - TGTGCCAGCAGCGTAGAACAGGTGAACACTGAAGCTTTCTTT CASSVEQVNTEAFF
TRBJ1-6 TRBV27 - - TGTGCCAGCAGCCCACAGGGCTATAATTCACCCCTCCACTTT CASSPQGYNSPLHF
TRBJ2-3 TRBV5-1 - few TGCGCCAGCAGTATGGGGGGCACAGATACGCAGTATTTT CASSMGGTDTQYF
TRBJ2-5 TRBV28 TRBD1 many TGTGCCAGCAGGGGGGACAGGGGGCCCCAAGAGACCCAGTACTTC CASRGDRGPQETQYF
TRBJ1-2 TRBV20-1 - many TGCAGTGCACCGCCGACGTTTGGCTACACCTTC CSAPPTFGYTF
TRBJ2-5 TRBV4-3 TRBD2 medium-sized TGCGCCAGCAGCCAACGACTAGCGGGGGATGATTCGTACCAAGAGACCCAGTACTTC CASSQRLAGDDSYQETQYF
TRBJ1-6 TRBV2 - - TGTGCCAGCAGTGATTTTGTGTCCCTCGTCCACTTT CASSDFVSLVHF
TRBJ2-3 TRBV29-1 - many TGCAGCGTTACCCCAGGCACAGATACGCAGTATTTT CSVTPGTDTQYF
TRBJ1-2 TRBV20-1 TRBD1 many TGCAGTGCTAGAACCGGGACAGGGATCTATGGCTACACCTTC CSARTGTGIYGYTF
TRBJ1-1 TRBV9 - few TGTGCCAGCAGCGTAGATGAGGGGTGGAGCGCTTTCTTT CASSVDEGWSAFF
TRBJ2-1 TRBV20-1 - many TGCAGTGCTAGAGATCCGCGGGGTGGGGCGAATGAGCAGTTCTTC CSARDPRGGANEQFF
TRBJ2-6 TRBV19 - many TGTGCCAGTACCGTAAAGTCTGGGGCCAACGTCCTGACTTTC CASTVKSGANVLTF
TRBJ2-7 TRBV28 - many TGTGCCAGCAGTTTTGATCCAGGTAGGGACGAGCAGTACTTC CASSFDPGRDEQYF
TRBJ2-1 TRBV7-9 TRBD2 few TGTGCCAGCAGCTTGCGGGGGAGCTCCTACAATGAGCAGTTCTTC CASSLRGSSYNEQFF
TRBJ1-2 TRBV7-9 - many TGTGCCAGCAGCCAGGGAACGGGCGGCTACACCTTC CASSQGTGGYTF
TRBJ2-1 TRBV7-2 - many TGTGCCAGCAGCCCCCGTTACTCCTACAATGAGCAGTTCTTC CASSPRYSYNEQFF
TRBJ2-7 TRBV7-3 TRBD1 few TGTGCCAGCAGCTTAATACCCCGGGACAGGGGCGAGCAGTACTTC CASSLIPRDRGEQYF
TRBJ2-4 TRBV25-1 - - TGTGCCAGCAGTGAATATGGCGGGGGCGAAGCCAAAAACATTCAGTACTTC CASSEYGGGEAKNIQYF
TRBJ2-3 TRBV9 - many TGTGCCAGCAGCGTATACGGCATCACAGATACGCAGTATTTT CASSVYGITDTQYF
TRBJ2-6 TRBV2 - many TGTGCCAGCAGTCTAAGCCACGTCCTGACTTTC CASSLSHVLTF
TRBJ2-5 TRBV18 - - TGTGCCAGCTCACCACCCGGCAGCCAAGAGACCCAGTACTTC CASSPPGSQETQYF
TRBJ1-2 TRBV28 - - TGTGCCAGCAGTCCCCAAGGAGGGCTCTATGGCTACACCTTC CASSPQGGLYGYTF
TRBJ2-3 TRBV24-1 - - TGTGCCACCAGTGACCCCGCGACGGATAGCACAGATACGCAGTATTTT CATSDPATDSTDTQYF
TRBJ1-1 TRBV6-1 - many TGTGCCAGCAGTGAACCAGGGCTGAACACTGAAGCTTTCTTT CASSEPGLNTEAFF
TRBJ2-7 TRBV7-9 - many TGTGCCAGCAGCCTGACAGGCTACGAGCAGTACTTC CASSLTGYEQYF
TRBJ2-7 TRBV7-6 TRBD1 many TGTGCCAGCAGCTCGAACAGGGGGCGCGGCGAGCAGTACTTC CASSSNRGRGEQYF
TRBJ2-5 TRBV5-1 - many TGCGCCAGCAGCTTTGCTAGCGCCTACCAAGAGACCCAGTACTTC CASSFASAYQETQYF
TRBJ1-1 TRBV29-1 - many TGCAGCGCCTCACAGGGAACGAACACTGAAGCTTTCTTT CSASQGTNTEAFF
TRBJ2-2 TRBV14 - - TGTGCCAGCAGCCAAGTTGGTGGCACCGGGGAGCTGTTTTTT CASSQVGGTGELFF
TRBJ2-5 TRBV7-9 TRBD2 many TGTGCCAGCAGCCCCACTAGCGGGGGGGCAGAAGAGACCCAGTACTTC CASSPTSGGAEETQYF
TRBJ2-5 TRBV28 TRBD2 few TGTGCCAGCAGTCCGAGACTAGCGGAGCTCCAAGAGACCCAGTACTTC CASSPRLAELQETQYF
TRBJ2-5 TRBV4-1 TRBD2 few TGCGCCAGCAAAATAGCGGGGGGGCCCGGAGAGACCCAGTACTTC CASKIAGGPGETQYF
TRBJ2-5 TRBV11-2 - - TGTGCCAGCAGCTTAGTGTTGGCGGTCCAAGAGACCCAGTACTTC CASSLVLAVQETQYF
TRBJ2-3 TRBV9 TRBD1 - TGTGCCAGCAGCGTAGATCACAGGGGGGGCACAGATACGCAGTATTTT CASSVDHRGGTDTQYF
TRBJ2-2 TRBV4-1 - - TGCGCCAGCAGCCAACGGAGTCCGAACACCGGGGAGCTGTTTTTT CASSQRSPNTGELFF
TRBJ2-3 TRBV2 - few TGTGCCAGCAGTGAAGGACAGTCCTTCGCAGATACGCAGTATTTT CASSEGQSFADTQYF
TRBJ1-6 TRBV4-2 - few TGTGCCAGCACCCATGAATCCGGGGGAAGTTCACCCCTCCACTTT CASTHESGGSSPLHF
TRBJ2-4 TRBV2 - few TGTGCCAGCCGGTTCGGCCAGGGGATCGACATTCAGTACTTC CASRFGQGIDIQYF
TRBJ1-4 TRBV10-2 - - TGCGCCAGCAAAATGGGGAAAGGGGAAAAACTGTTTTTT CASKMGKGEKLFF
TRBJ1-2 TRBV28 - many TGTGCCAGCAGTCAGACAGGAGAACAGAACTATGGCTACACCTTC CASSQTGEQNYGYTF
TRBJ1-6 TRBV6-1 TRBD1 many TGTGCCAGCTTTGACAGGGGTAATTCACCCCTCCACTTT CASFDRGNSPLHF
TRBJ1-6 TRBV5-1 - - TGCGCCAGCAGCACCTTAGGACAGAATTCACCCCTCCACTTT CASSTLGQNSPLHF
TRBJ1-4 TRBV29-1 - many TGCAGCGTTGAGGATCATAATGAAAAACTGTTTTTT CSVEDHNEKLFF
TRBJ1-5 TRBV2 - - TGTGCCAGCAGTGGTAGTTCGGGGGTTCAGCCCCAGCATTTT CASSGSSGVQPQHF
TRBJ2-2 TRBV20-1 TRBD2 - TGCAGTGGCATGAGAGCGGGGAGCTCCACCGGGGAGCTGTTTTTT CSGMRAGSSTGELFF